The 32 T cell receptor beta chains below all came from one sample that was sequenced in a study of cytomegalovirus exposure and HLA in healthy donors. Measured with immunoSEQ multiplex PCR; TCRdb has only the in-frame clones, and not every one. The repertoire consists of some 140,000 clones, with roughly nine tenths occurring once and the leading ten covering just under 3%. The sequencing input was PBMCs. All receptors derive from a man younger than 35 in good health and CMV-seronegative.

This sequence joins TRBV2 and TRBJ1-1, with D possibly TRBD1 on 5 matching bases. Between the trimmed V and J ends, which lost 7 bases and 5 bases, there was a span of 8 bases. The germline gives CDR1 SNHLY, CDR2 FYNNEI. The CDR3 is 11 amino acids. CDR3 coding DNA: TGTGCCAGCACGGGGGAAACTGAAGCTTTCTTT. It specifies CASTGETEAFF.

The rearrangement uses TRBV7-9 and TRBJ2-5; D might be TRBD2 (5 bases). Trimming pared 1 base from V and 5 bases from J, leaving 14 bases between. Germline CDR1 and CDR2: SEHNR and FQNEAQ (reference sequence). The CDR3 contains 15 residues. The CDR3, as DNA: TGTGCCAGCAGCTTAGTTACGTCAGGCGGGGAGACCCAGTACTTC. This codes for CASSLVTSGGETQYF. The whole variable domain, filled in from reference TRBV7-9 and TRBJ2-5, reads DTGVSQNPRHKITKRGQNVTFRCDPISEHNRLYWYRQTLGQGPEFLTYFQNEAQLEKSRLLSDRFSAERPKGSFSTLEIQRTEQGDSAMYLCASSLVTSGGETQYFGPGTRLLVL.

The table lists this clone with a count of one. The gene calls are TRBV13 and TRBJ1-1, with D unclear. CDR1 is PRHDT and CDR2 is FYEKMQ in the germline V gene (reference sequence). Trimming stripped 5 bases from V and 1 base from J, with 14 bases between. The CDR3 runs 15 residues. This chain's CDR3 is CASSPETAKNTEAFF. In DNA form, the CDR3 reads TGTGCCAGCAGCCCCGAAACAGCCAAGAACACTGAAGCTTTCTTT. The whole variable domain, filled in from reference TRBV13 and TRBJ1-1, reads AAGVIQSPRHLIKEKRETATLKCYPIPRHDTVYWYQQGPGQDPQFLISFYEKMQSDKGSIPDRFSAQQFSDYHSELNMSSLELGDSALYFCASSPETAKNTEAFFGQGTRLTVV.

Points on this clone: An end of the junction does not agree with germline; a read error may underlie this. CDR3 DNA: TGCGCCAGCAGCTTGCTTTTCCTGTACTTC. Its translation is CASSLLFLYF. The rearrangement joins TRBV5-1 to TRBJ1-2; D is unclear. This CDR3 has 10 amino acids. From germline, CDR1 is SGHRS and CDR2 YFSETQ. Full variable domain (outside the CDR3, taken from reference TRBV5-1 and TRBJ1-2): KAGVTQTPRYLIKTRGQQVTLSCSPISGHRSVSWYQQTPGQGLQFLFEYFSETQRNKGNFPGRFSGRQFSNSRSEMNVSTLELGDSALYLCASSLLFLYFGSGTRLTVV.

V is TRBV10-1 and J is TRBJ2-7; 7 positions match TRBD2. The CDR3 is 15 amino acids. Per germline, CDR1 WNHNN and CDR2 SYGVQD (reference sequence). V lost 0 bases and J lost 5; bases outside the gene matches: 7. CDR3 loop: CASSESAGVGNEQYF. The CDR3 nucleotides are TGCGCCAGCAGTGAGTCGGCGGGAGTCGGGAACGAGCAGTACTTC.

The J gene is TRBJ2-2, the V gene TRBV30; 13 nucleotides agree with TRBD2. The V gene end was trimmed by 3 bases and the J gene end by 4 bases; junction bases not matched to a gene: 5. The CDR3 length is 16 residues. Germline V gene data show CDR1 as GTSNPN and CDR2 as SVGIG (reference sequence). CDR3 coding DNA: TGTGCCTGGAGGACTAGCGGGGGGCAAGCCACCGGGGAGCTGTTTTTT. Residues: CAWRTSGGQATGELFF. The whole variable domain, filled in from reference TRBV30 and TRBJ2-2, reads SQTIHQWPATLVQPVGSPLSLECTVEGTSNPNLYWYRQAAGRGLQLLFYSVGIGQISSEVPQNLSASRPQDRQFILSSKKLLLSDSGFYLCAWRTSGGQATGELFFGEGSRLTVL.

CDR3 DNA: TGTGCCAGCAGCCGAACTAGCGGGAGAGTGGGAGAGACCCAGTACTTC. Translation gives CASSRTSGRVGETQYF. V is TRBV9 and J is TRBJ2-5; 11 positions agree with TRBD2. The CDR3 totals 16 residues. Germline loops: CDR1 SGDLS, CDR2 YYNGEE. The V and J ends lost 4 bases and 4 bases, in that order; junction bases with no gene match: 9. The whole variable domain, remainder taken from reference TRBV9 and TRBJ2-5, is DSGVTQTPKHLITATGQRVTLRCSPRSGDLSVYWYQQSLDQGLQFLIQYYNGEERAKGNILERFSAQQFPDLHSELNLSSLELGDSALYFCASSRTSGRVGETQYFGPGTRLLVL.

V and J are TRBV13 and TRBJ1-3; D gene unclear. The CDR3 length is 14 residues. The V end was cut by 4 bases, the J end by 0 bases, with 7 bases between. Germline V lookup: CDR1 PRHDT, CDR2 FYEKMQ (reference sequence). DNA for the CDR3: TGTGCCAGCAGCTCCGAGGCCTCTGGAAACACCATATATTTT. Its protein product is CASSSEASGNTIYF.

The chain has TRBV28 and TRBJ1-1, with a weak D call TRBD1 (5 bases). V was pared by 6 bases and J by 8 bases, with 13 bases between. Germline V gene sequence: CDR1 MDHEN, CDR2 SYDVKM. The CDR3 is 12 residues long. DNA of the CDR3: TGTGCCAGCAGGCGCCCCCGGACAGAAGCTTTCTTT. Residues: CASRRPRTEAFF.

V gene TRBV11-3 combines with J gene TRBJ2-1; tentatively, D is TRBD2 (6 bases). Trimming removed 5 bases at V and 13 bases at J, with 12 bases between. This CDR3 has 11 residues. From germline, CDR1 is SGHNT and CDR2 YENEEA. CDR3 loop: CASSLGTRQFF. CDR3 nucleotide sequence: TGTGCCAGCAGCCTCGGGACTCGTCAGTTCTTC.

V and J are TRBV15 and TRBJ2-7, with 9 positions matching TRBD1. V trimming: 3 bases; J trimming: 4 bases; junction bases outside the gene matches: 1. The CDR3 has 13 amino acids. Germline V lookup: CDR1 LNHNV, CDR2 YYDKDF (reference sequence). The CDR3 DNA follows: TGTGCCACCAGCAGGGACAGGGGTTACGAGCAGTACTTC. Its translation: CATSRDRGYEQYF.

The J gene is TRBJ1-6, the V gene TRBV2, with unresolved D. Trimming took 3 bases from V and 2 from J, leaving 5 bases between them. Looked up from germline, CDR1 is SNHLY and CDR2 is FYNNEI. The CDR3 consists of 14 residues. The CDR3 sequence is CASSDSTYNSPLHF. CDR3 in DNA: TGTGCCAGCAGTGACAGTACCTATAATTCACCCCTCCACTTT.

The CDR3 region is CAARTGSGTYEQYF. The DNA for the CDR3 is TGTGCCGCCCGAACAGGGAGCGGGACCTACGAGCAGTACTTC. The V and J genes are TRBV6-5 and TRBJ2-7, with D possibly TRBD2 on 7 matching bases. Deletions cut 11 bases from V and 2 bases from J, with 19 bases between. Germline CDR1 and CDR2: MNHEY and SVGAGI. This CDR3 region has 14 residues.

V usage is TRBV27 and J usage is TRBJ1-1; D not resolved. The germline V gene encodes CDR1 MNHEY and CDR2 SMNVEV (reference sequence). This CDR3 is 13 amino acids long. Trimming removed 3 bases at V and 1 base at J, with 6 bases between. The CDR3 coding sequence is TGTGCCAGCAGTTTCAGCGAGAACACTGAAGCTTTCTTT. As protein: CASSFSENTEAFF.

This rearrangement joins TRBV5-1 to TRBJ2-1, with 7 positions matching TRBD2. Germline V gene sequence: CDR1 SGHRS, CDR2 YFSETQ. Trimming removed 7 bases from V and 7 bases from J; junction bases left unmatched: 8. The CDR3 loop spans 13 amino acids. The CDR3 loop reads CASARWGGNEQFF. The CDR3 DNA sequence: TGCGCCAGCGCAAGATGGGGGGGGAATGAGCAGTTCTTC.

This clone was recorded once. The chain combines TRBV18 with TRBJ2-5; perhaps TRBD1 as D (6 bases). Germline-derived CDR1 and CDR2 are KGHSH and LQKENI. The V end was cut by 1 base, the J end by 1 base, with 7 bases between. The CDR3 runs 14 residues. DNA of the CDR3: TGTGCCAGCTCACCACTACAGGGCCAAGAGACCCAGTACTTC. Translation: CASSPLQGQETQYF.

This chain connects TRBV7-8 to TRBJ2-2, with D possibly matching TRBD1 (5 bases). The length of the CDR3 is 16 residues. Deletions cut 5 bases from V and 5 bases from J, with 18 bases between. The germline CDR1 and CDR2 sequences are SGHVS and FQNEAQ. The CDR3 bases are TGTGCCAGCAGCGACCTTGGGGCCCCGAGGACCGGGGAGCTGTTTTTT. It specifies CASSDLGAPRTGELFF.

The V gene is TRBV13, the J gene TRBJ1-2, with unresolved D. The ends were cut back, 6 bases at V and 4 bases at J, with 15 bases in the middle. CDR1 is PRHDT, CDR2 FYEKMQ, per germline (reference sequence). This CDR3 is 14 amino acids long. CDR3 in amino acids: CASRGLAGGYGYTF. DNA of the CDR3: TGTGCCAGCAGAGGTCTAGCAGGCGGCTATGGCTACACCTTC.

The V call is TRBV7-6, the J call TRBJ2-2, with 9 bases fitting TRBD1. Germline values: CDR1 SGHVS, CDR2 FNYEAQ. Trimming removed 3 bases from V and 5 bases from J; junction bases left unmatched: 7. The CDR3 contains 16 residues. Here the CDR3 DNA reads TGTGCCAGCAGCTTTCAACAGGGGGCGTTGACCGGGGAGCTGTTTTTT. Translation: CASSFQQGALTGELFF. Using reference TRBV7-6 and TRBJ2-2 for the parts outside the CDR3, the full variable domain is GAGVSQSPRYKVTKRGQDVALRCDPISGHVSLYWYRQALGQGPEFLTYFNYEAQQDKSGLPNDRFSAERPEGSISTLTIQRTEQRDSAMYRCASSFQQGALTGELFFGEGSRLTVL.

This clone was recorded only once. The chain employs TRBV5-6 and TRBJ2-7, with 10 bases that match TRBD1. Germline V gene sequence: CDR1 SGHDT, CDR2 YYEEEE. The trim removed 6 bases at V and 0 bases at J, leaving 12 bases unmatched. CDR3 size: 17 residues. The CDR3 coding sequence is TGTGCCAGCAACTTTTCTCCGGGACAGGGGATCTCCTACGAGCAGTACTTC. It specifies CASNFSPGQGISYEQYF. Using reference TRBV5-6 and TRBJ2-7 for the parts outside the CDR3, the full variable domain is DAGVTQSPTHLIKTRGQQVTLRCSPKSGHDTVSWYQQALGQGPQFIFQYYEEEERQRGNFPDRFSGHQFPNYSSELNVNALLLGDSALYLCASNFSPGQGISYEQYFGPGTRLTVT.

The genes are TRBV2 and TRBJ1-2; no clear D. The CDR3 spans 13 residues. Germline CDR1 SNHLY, CDR2 FYNNEI. V lost 8 bases, J lost 4 bases, and 14 bases lay in between. The CDR3 sequence is CASSTLASYGYTF. The CDR3 DNA reads as TGTGCCAGCTCCACCCTCGCGTCCTATGGCTACACCTTC.

The chain recombines TRBV5-1 with TRBJ2-2; 10 bases are shared with TRBD2. CDR3 size: 14 residues. J lost 5 bases, V lost 6 bases, and 4 bases had no gene match. Germline values: CDR1 SGHRS, CDR2 YFSETQ. For the CDR3, the DNA is TGCGCCAGCAAGAGCGGGGGGGCGACCGGGGAGCTGTTTTTT. Its translation is CASKSGGATGELFF.

This clone appeared a few times. The chain employs TRBV6-6 and TRBJ1-5, with 8 bases that match TRBD1. The CDR3 is 14 residues long. V lost 6 bases, J lost 6 bases, and 7 bases stayed unmatched. Germline CDR1 is MNHNY and CDR2 is SVGAGI (reference sequence). The CDR3 bases are TGTGCCAGCAGCCTCGACAGGGGAATTCAGCCCCAGCATTTT. Translating it yields CASSLDRGIQPQHF.

The chain uses TRBV6-5 and TRBJ2-1; 8 bases agree with TRBD1. Germline V lookup: CDR1 MNHEY, CDR2 SVGAGI. The CDR3 length is 14 residues. Trimming removed 5 bases from V and 5 bases from J; junction bases left unmatched: 5. Here the CDR3 reads CASSRQGLNNEQFF. CDR3 DNA sequence: TGTGCCAGCAGTCGACAGGGGTTAAACAATGAGCAGTTCTTC.

This chain uses TRBV19 with TRBJ2-3; D remains unclear. This CDR3 has 15 residues. The V end lost 4 bases, the J end lost 5 bases, and 16 bases lay between the germline ends. Germline values: CDR1 LNHDA, CDR2 SQIVND (reference sequence). The CDR3 reads CASSNYANGGDTQYF. The CDR3 DNA sequence: TGTGCCAGTAGTAATTACGCCAACGGTGGAGATACGCAGTATTTT.

The chain is built from TRBV10-1 and TRBJ2-7, with D possibly being TRBD2 (6 bases). V gave up 5 bases and J gave up 2 bases, with 19 bases separating them. The length of the CDR3 is 16 residues. The germline V gene encodes CDR1 WNHNN and CDR2 SYGVQD (reference sequence). The CDR3 region is CASSPQGRGSPYEQYF. In DNA, the CDR3 is TGCGCCAGCAGTCCCCAAGGGCGGGGTAGCCCCTACGAGCAGTACTTC.

The rearrangement links TRBV1 to TRBJ2-7; the table's D call, TRBD1, has no DNA check behind it. TRBV1 is assigned pseudogene status. This CDR3 has 16 amino acids. The DNA for the CDR3 is TGCACCAGCAGCCAAGAATTCTTACAGGGAACCTACGAGCAGTACTTC. As protein: CTSSQEFLQGTYEQYF.

This clone was picked up one time. The V gene is TRBV7-9, the J gene TRBJ2-7, with D tentatively TRBD1 (6 bases). The V gene lost 5 bases and the J gene lost 3 bases, with 14 bases spanning the gap. This CDR3 has 14 amino acids. Germline assignment: CDR1 SEHNR and CDR2 FQNEAQ (reference sequence). CDR3 sequence reads: CASSTFRGNYEQYF. CDR3 coding DNA: TGTGCCAGCAGCACCTTCAGGGGAAACTACGAGCAGTACTTC. Together with reference TRBV7-9 and TRBJ2-7, the CDR3 gives the full variable domain: DTGVSQNPRHKITKRGQNVTFRCDPISEHNRLYWYRQTLGQGPEFLTYFQNEAQLEKSRLLSDRFSAERPKGSFSTLEIQRTEQGDSAMYLCASSTFRGNYEQYFGPGTRLTVT.

The chain recombines TRBV2 with TRBJ2-1; 11 bases are a match to TRBD2. Germline loops: CDR1 SNHLY, CDR2 FYNNEI. V gave up 7 bases and J gave up 1 base; unmatched junction bases: 6. The CDR3 is 16 amino acids. The CDR3 protein is CASTLRLAGSYNEQFF. The DNA of the CDR3 is TGTGCCAGCACGTTGCGACTAGCGGGATCCTACAATGAGCAGTTCTTC.

The sample holds many counts of this clone. The chain carries TRBV7-7 and TRBJ2-1; a weak D match, TRBD2 (5 bases). The CDR3 is made up of 14 amino acids. V shed 5 bases and J shed 4 bases, with 12 bases lying between them. Germline CDR1 and CDR2: SSHAT and FNYEAQ (reference sequence). The CDR3 region is CASSPSLEYNEQFF. The CDR3 DNA sequence: TGTGCCAGCAGCCCTAGCCTCGAGTACAATGAGCAGTTCTTC.

The chain couples TRBV5-4 to TRBJ2-5; 7 bases are shared with TRBD1. This CDR3 is built from 14 residues. Germline V gene data show CDR1 as SGHNT and CDR2 as YYREEE (reference sequence). The trim removed 4 bases at V and 5 bases at J, leaving 8 bases unmatched. This CDR3 is CASSLDRVRETQYF. CDR3 nucleotide sequence: TGTGCCAGCAGCCTCGACAGGGTCAGGGAGACCCAGTACTTC.

The V call is TRBV2, the J call TRBJ2-2, with D maybe TRBD2 (6 bases). This CDR3 contains 15 residues. The V and J ends lost 6 bases and 4 bases respectively, with 15 bases between them. Germline V lookup: CDR1 SNHLY, CDR2 FYNNEI. The CDR3 sequence: CASSRQEGPTGELFF. Here the CDR3 DNA reads TGTGCCAGCAGCAGGCAGGAGGGCCCCACCGGGGAGCTGTTTTTT.